The source of this TCR beta chain is a study of OX40 agonist ivuxolimab in advanced cancers. About the study: Enrolled patients in dose escalation had cancers that were hepatocellular carcinoma, melanoma, renal cell or head and neck cancer. Males comprised 75% to 90% of the group, whose mean age was 60 years (range 23 to 79).

On this clone itself: Its antigen remains unknown.

Assay: immunoSEQ multiplex PCR; the TCRdb copy retains only in-frame clones and omits some. This table holds some 74,000 clones, 80% to 95% found once. Study-level findings and limits: On average, a greater number of expanded clones characterised CD8+ T cells relative to CD4+. CD4+ and CD8+ blood T cells expanded clonally by week 6 at 0.1 to 3.0 mg/kg.

The germline V gene encodes CDR1 SEHNR and CDR2 FQNEAQ (reference sequence). The CDR3 covers 15 residues. Germline trimming cut 4 bases from V and 3 bases from J; bases unmatched to any gene: 8. The rearrangement joins TRBV7-9 to TRBJ1-2; 7 bases are a match to TRBD1. The receptor's source is an adult with an advanced solid tumor such as melanoma, head and neck, liver or kidney cancer. The sequences come from CD4+ or CD8+ T cells sorted from blood, collected in a trial of the OX40 agonist ivuxolimab. The CDR3: CASSSRGGADYGYTF. CDR3 DNA: TGTGCCAGCAGCTCGAGAGGGGGCGCAGACTATGGCTACACCTTC.